The T cell receptor (beta chain) under discussion was sequenced for a study of regulatory and conventional T cells in RAG deficiency. Germline V gene data show CDR1 as MGHRA and CDR2 as YSYEKL. The ends were cut back, 4 bases at V and 0 bases at J, with 19 bases in the middle. The CDR3 sequence is 18 residues long. On this clone itself: What it binds is unknown.

The sorted conventional CD4+ T cells were CD25-low and CD127-high, with genomic DNA sequenced. Clones were sequenced by immunoSEQ multiplex PCR, and TCRdb holds only the in-frame ones, with some missing. The sample lists 30,000 to 35,000 clones; approximately 80% were seen once. Study-wide results and caveats: RAG-deficient patients showed markedly lower Shannon entropy and higher Simpson indices than control T-cell subsets. Shorter CDR3s in all patient subsets; >90% Treg-Tconv overlap in Omenn.

The sample was also reused in another study, on regulatory T cells. As that report states: Amplification used 52 TRBV primers and 13 TRBJ primers.

The sequenced material came from CD4+ effector T cells sorted from blood. This receptor was obtained from a human donor in good health. This sequence joins TRBV4-1 and TRBJ1-3, with D perhaps matching TRBD1 (6 bases). CDR3 bases: TGCGCCAGCAGCCGAGGGGGGAACAGGTCATTCTCTGGAAACACCATATATTTT. Translated, it gives CASSRGGNRSFSGNTIYF.